A single T cell receptor (beta chain) is shown here with its context. 60 Vbeta and 13 Jbeta primers were used in PCR. The data were produced by immunoSEQ multiplex PCR, yet TCRdb's version contains in-frame clones alone and is incomplete. The sample spans some 120,000 clones; the ten largest clones claim roughly 3.5%. The sample originates from a study of cytomegalovirus exposure and HLA in healthy donors. With 5 bases removed from V and 1 base from J, the gap between germline ends came to 16 bases. CDR1 SGHVS and CDR2 FQNEAQ come from the germline V gene. The CDR3 has 16 residues. This clonotype originated in a man aged 25-40 years in good health and CMV-seronegative. Source material: PBMCs. The chain recombines TRBV7-8 with TRBJ2-3; weak D call: TRBD2 (6 bases). The CDR3 here is CASSRRDSSRTDTQYF. The DNA of the CDR3 is TGTGCCAGCAGCCGTAGGGACTCCTCCCGCACAGATACGCAGTATTTT.